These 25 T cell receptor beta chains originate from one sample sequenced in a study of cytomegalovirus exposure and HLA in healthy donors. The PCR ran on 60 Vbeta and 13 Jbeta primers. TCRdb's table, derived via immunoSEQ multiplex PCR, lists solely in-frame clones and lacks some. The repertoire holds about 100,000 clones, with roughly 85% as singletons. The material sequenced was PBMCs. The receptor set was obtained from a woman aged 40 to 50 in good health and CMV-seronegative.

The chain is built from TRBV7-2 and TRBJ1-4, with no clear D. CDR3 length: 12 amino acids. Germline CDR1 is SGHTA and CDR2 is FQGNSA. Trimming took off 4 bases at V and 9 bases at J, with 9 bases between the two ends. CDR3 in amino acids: CASSSGVQKLFF. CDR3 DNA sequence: TGTGCCAGCAGCTCCGGGGTCCAAAAACTGTTTTTT.

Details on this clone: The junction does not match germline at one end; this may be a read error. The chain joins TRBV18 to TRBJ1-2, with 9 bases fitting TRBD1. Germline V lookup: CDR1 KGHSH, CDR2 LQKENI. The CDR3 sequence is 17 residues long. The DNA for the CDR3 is TGTGCCAGCCCACCACCAGAGACAGGGGGTAAAAGCTATGGCTACACCTTC. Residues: CASPPPETGGKSYGYTF.

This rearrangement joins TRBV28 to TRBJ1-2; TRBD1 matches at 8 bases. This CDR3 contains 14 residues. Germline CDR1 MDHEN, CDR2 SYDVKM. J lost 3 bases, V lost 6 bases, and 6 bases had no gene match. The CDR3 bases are TGTGCCAGCAGACTCACGGACAGGGACTATGGCTACACCTTC. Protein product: CASRLTDRDYGYTF.

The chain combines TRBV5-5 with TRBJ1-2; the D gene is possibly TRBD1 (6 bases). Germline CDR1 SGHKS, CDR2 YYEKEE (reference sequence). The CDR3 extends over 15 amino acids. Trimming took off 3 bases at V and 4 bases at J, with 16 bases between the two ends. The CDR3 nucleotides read TGTGCCAGCAGCTATAATGGGGGCGCCGGCTATGGCTACACCTTC. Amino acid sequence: CASSYNGGAGYGYTF.

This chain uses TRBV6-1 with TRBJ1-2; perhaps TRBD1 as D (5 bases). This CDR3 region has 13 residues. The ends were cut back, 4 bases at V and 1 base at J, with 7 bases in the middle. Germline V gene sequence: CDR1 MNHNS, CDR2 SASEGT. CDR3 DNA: TGTGCCAGCAGTGGACAGTTTAACTATGGCTACACCTTC. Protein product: CASSGQFNYGYTF.

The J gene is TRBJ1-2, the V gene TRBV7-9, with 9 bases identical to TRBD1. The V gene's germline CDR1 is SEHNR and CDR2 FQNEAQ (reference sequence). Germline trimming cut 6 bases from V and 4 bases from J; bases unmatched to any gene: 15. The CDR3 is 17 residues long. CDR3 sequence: CASRFPGQGPLLYGYTF. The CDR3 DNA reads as TGTGCCAGCAGATTTCCGGGACAGGGTCCTCTACTCTATGGCTACACCTTC.

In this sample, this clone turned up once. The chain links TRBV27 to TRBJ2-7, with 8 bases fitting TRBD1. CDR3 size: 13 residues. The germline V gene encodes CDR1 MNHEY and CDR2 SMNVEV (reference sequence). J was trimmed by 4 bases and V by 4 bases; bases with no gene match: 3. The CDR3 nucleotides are TGTGCCAGCAGTTCTCGACAGGGGTACGAGCAGTACTTC. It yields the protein CASSSRQGYEQYF.

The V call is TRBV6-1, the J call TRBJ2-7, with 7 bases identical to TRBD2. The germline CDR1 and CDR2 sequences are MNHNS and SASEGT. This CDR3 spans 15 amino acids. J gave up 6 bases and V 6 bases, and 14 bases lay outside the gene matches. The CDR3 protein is CASSRSEGGISEQYF. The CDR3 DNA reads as TGTGCCAGCAGCCGAAGCGAGGGAGGGATTAGCGAGCAGTACTTC.

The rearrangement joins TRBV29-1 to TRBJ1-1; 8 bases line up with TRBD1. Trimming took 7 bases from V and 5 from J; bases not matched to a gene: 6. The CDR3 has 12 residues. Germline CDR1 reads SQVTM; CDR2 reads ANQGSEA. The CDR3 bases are TGCAGCGGAGGACAGGGAGGGACTGAAGCTTTCTTT. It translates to CSGGQGGTEAFF.

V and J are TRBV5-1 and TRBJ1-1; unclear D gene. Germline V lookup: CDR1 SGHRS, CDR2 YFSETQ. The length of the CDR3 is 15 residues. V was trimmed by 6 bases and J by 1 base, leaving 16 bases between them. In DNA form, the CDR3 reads TGCGCCAGCATGTATATTGGTGGAGGGAACACTGAAGCTTTCTTT. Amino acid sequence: CASMYIGGGNTEAFF.

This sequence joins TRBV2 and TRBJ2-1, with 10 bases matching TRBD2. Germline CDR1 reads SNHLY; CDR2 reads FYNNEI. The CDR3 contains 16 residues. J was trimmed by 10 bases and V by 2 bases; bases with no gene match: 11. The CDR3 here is CASSETMLAGAPEQFF. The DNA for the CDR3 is TGTGCCAGCAGTGAAACAATGCTAGCGGGGGCCCCAGAGCAGTTCTTC.

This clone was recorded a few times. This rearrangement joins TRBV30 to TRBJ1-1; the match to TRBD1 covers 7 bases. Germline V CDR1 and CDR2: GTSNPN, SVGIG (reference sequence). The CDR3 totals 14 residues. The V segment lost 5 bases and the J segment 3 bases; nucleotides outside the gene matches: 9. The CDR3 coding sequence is TGTGCCTGGCTGGGGGTTCAGGGGGACACTGAAGCTTTCTTT. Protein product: CAWLGVQGDTEAFF.

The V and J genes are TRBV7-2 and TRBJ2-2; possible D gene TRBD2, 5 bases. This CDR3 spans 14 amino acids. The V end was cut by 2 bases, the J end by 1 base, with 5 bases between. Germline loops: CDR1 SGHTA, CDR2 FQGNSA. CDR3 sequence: CASSLSGNTGELFF. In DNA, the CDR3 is TGTGCCAGCAGCTTAAGCGGGAACACCGGGGAGCTGTTTTTT. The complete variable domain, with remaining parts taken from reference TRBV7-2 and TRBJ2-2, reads GAGVSQSPSNKVTEKGKDVELRCDPISGHTALYWYRQSLGQGLEFLIYFQGNSAPDKSGLPSDRFSAERTGGSVSTLTIQRTQQEDSAVYLCASSLSGNTGELFFGEGSRLTVL.

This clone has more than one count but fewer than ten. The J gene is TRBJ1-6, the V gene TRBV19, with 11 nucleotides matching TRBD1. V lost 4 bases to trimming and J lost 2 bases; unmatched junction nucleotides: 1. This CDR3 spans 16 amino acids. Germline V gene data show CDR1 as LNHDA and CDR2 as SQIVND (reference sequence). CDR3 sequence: CASSRTGGAYNSPLHF. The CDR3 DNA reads TGTGCCAGTAGTAGGACAGGGGGCGCCTATAATTCACCCCTCCACTTT.

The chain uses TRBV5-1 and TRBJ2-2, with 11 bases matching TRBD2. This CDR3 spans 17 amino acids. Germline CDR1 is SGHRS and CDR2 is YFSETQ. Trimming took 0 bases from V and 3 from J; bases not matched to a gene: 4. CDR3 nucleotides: TGCGCCAGCAGCTTGGAGGCTAGCGGGAGGTACACCGGGGAGCTGTTTTTT. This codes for CASSLEASGRYTGELFF. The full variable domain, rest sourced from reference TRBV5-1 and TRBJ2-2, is KAGVTQTPRYLIKTRGQQVTLSCSPISGHRSVSWYQQTPGQGLQFLFEYFSETQRNKGNFPGRFSGRQFSNSRSEMNVSTLELGDSALYLCASSLEASGRYTGELFFGEGSRLTVL.

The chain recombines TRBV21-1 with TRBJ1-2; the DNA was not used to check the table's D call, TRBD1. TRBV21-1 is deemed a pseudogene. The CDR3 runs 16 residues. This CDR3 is CASSKKRSDSNYGYTF. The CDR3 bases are TGTGCCAGCAGCAAAAAACGATCGGACAGCAACTATGGCTACACCTTC.

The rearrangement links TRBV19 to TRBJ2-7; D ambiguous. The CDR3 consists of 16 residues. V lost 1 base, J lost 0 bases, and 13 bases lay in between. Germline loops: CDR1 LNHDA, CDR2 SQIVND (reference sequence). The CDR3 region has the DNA TGTGCCAGTAGTATAGGAGGCAGTAAGAACTCCTACGAGCAGTACTTC. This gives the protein CASSIGGSKNSYEQYF. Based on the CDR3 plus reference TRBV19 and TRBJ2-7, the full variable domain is DGGITQSPKYLFRKEGQNVTLSCEQNLNHDAMYWYRQDPGQGLRLIYYSQIVNDFQKGDIAEGYSVSREKKESFPLTVTSAQKNPTAFYLCASSIGGSKNSYEQYFGPGTRLTVT.

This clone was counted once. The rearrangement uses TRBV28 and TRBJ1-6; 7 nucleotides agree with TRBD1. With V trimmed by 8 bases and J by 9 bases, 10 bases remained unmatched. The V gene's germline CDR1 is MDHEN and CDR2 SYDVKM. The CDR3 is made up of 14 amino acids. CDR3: CASSHRGVASPLHF. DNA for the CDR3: TGTGCCAGCTCCCACAGGGGAGTTGCTTCACCCCTCCACTTT.

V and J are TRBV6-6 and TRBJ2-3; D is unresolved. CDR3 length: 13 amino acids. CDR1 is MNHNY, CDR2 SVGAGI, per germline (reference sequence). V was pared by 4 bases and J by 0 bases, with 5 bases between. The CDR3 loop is CASSSGSTDTQYF. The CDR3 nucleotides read TGTGCCAGCAGTTCCGGGAGCACAGATACGCAGTATTTT.

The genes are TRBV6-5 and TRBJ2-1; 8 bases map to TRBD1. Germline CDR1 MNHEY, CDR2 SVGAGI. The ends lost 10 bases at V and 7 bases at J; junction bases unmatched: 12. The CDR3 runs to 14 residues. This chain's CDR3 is CATIRDRRRNEQFF. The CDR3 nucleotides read TGTGCCACCATCCGGGACAGGCGAAGGAATGAGCAGTTCTTC.

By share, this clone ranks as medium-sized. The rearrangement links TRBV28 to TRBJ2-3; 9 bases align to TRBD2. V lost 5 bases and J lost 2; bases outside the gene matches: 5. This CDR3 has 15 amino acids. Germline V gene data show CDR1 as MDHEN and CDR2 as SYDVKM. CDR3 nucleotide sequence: TGTGCCAGCAGTGCCGGACTAGCGCACACAGATACGCAGTATTTT. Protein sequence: CASSAGLAHTDTQYF. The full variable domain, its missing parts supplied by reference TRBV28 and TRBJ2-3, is DVKVTQSSRYLVKRTGEKVFLECVQDMDHENMFWYRQDPGLGLRLIYFSYDVKMKEKGDIPEGYSVSREKKERFSLILESASTNQTSMYLCASSAGLAHTDTQYFGPGTRLTVL.

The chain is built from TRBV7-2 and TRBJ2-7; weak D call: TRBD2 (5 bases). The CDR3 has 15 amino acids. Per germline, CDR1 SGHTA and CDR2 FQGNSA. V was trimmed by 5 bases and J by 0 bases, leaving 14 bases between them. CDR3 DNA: TGTGCCAGCAGCCCAGGACGGGGAAGCTCCTACGAGCAGTACTTC. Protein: CASSPGRGSSYEQYF.

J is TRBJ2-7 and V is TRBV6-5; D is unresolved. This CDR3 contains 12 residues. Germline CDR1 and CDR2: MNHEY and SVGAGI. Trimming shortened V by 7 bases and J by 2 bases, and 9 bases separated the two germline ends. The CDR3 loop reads CASTSETYEQYF. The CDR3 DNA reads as TGTGCCAGCACTTCGGAGACCTACGAGCAGTACTTC.

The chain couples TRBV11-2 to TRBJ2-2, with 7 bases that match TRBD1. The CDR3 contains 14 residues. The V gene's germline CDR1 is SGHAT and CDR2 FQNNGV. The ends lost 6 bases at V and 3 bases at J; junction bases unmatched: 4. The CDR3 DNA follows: TGTGCCAGCAGGTACAGGGGTTACACCGGGGAGCTGTTTTTT. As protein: CASRYRGYTGELFF.

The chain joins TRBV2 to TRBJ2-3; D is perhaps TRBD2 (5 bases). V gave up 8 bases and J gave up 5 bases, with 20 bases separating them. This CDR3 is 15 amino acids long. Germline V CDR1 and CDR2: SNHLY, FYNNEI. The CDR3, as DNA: TGTGCCAGCGGACCTACCCGGGGATTAGAAGATACGCAGTATTTT. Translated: CASGPTRGLEDTQYF.